The 5 T cell receptor beta chains below were found in one sample sequenced in a study of blood T cell repertoires in COVID-19. The assay was immunoSEQ multiplex PCR, and TCRdb's table has in-frame clones only and misses some. The data contain some 100,000 clones, 65% to 90% of them singletons. Sequencing input: PBMCs or T cells enriched from blood (not recorded which). All receptors come from a woman in her forties or fifties who had recovered from COVID-19.

The chain joins TRBV6-5 to TRBJ2-1; 7 nucleotides match TRBD2. Germline V gives CDR1 MNHEY, CDR2 SVGAGI. V shed 4 bases and J 4 bases; nucleotides not matched to a gene: 10. CDR3 length equals 16 residues. Here the CDR3 DNA reads TGTGCCAGCAGTTCCCGGGAAGCGGGAACTTACAATGAGCAGTTCTTC. The encoded protein is CASSSREAGTYNEQFF.

The rearrangement links TRBV10-1 to TRBJ2-7; 8 bases agree with TRBD1. Germline V gives CDR1 WNHNN, CDR2 SYGVQD (reference sequence). The CDR3 is made up of 15 amino acids. Trimming took 6 bases from V and 3 from J; bases not matched to a gene: 10. The CDR3 sequence is CASSGGTGEYYEQYF. The CDR3 DNA is TGCGCCAGCAGCGGCGGGACAGGTGAATACTACGAGCAGTACTTC.

V is TRBV14 and J is TRBJ2-4, with D perhaps TRBD1 (6 bases). V was trimmed by 3 bases and J by 8 bases, leaving 14 bases between them. The CDR3 has 14 residues. Germline V gene sequence: CDR1 SGHDN, CDR2 FVKESK. CDR3 sequence: CASSQGRGRDIQYF. CDR3 DNA: TGTGCCAGCAGCCAGGGCAGGGGAAGGGACATTCAGTACTTC.

The chain combines TRBV28 with TRBJ2-2; 7 nucleotides line up with TRBD1. CDR3 length equals 14 residues. The V gene end was trimmed by 6 bases and the J gene end by 5 bases; junction bases not matched to a gene: 6. CDR1 and CDR2 (germline): MDHEN, SYDVKM. The CDR3 sequence: CASSWDSNTGELFF. Here the CDR3 DNA reads TGTGCCAGCAGCTGGGACAGTAATACCGGGGAGCTGTTTTTT.

The chain employs TRBV4-2 and TRBJ1-5, with D tentatively TRBD1 (5 bases). There are 15 residues in the CDR3. The V end was cut by 0 bases, the J end by 4 bases, with 10 bases between. The germline CDR1 and CDR2 sequences are LGHNA and YNFKEQ. The CDR3 protein is CASSQDPQGNQPQHF. As DNA, the CDR3 is TGTGCCAGCAGCCAAGATCCTCAGGGAAATCAGCCCCAGCATTTT.